This TCR beta chain was identified during a study of human T cells and chemical hapten exposure. The CDR3 contains 14 residues. Germline V gives CDR1 MNHEY, CDR2 SMNVEV (reference sequence). After removal of 4 bases from V and 8 bases from J, the junction contained 9 bases not matched to a gene. Time point in this sample: pre-sensitization, week 0. Treatment described: therapeutic diphenylcyclopropenone sensitization with weekly scalp DPC. Each patch-test visit's blood sample preceded patch application. Study-wide points: There were significantly more large CDR3 similarity clusters among expanded TCRs than among controls.

With respect to this clonotype: Its antigen is still unknown.

Unique molecular identifiers were linked by the library to individual cDNA molecules. TCRdb ran MiXCR on the RACE reads and lists one entry per CDR3 protein. The sample consists of tens of thousands of distinct CDR3 sequences, around 10% of them appearing once. The receptor was derived from a woman between 40 and 55 years old with alopecia areata. Some clones in this sample may be carry-over from other donors' samples. The sample here was whole blood, taken in connection with sensitization to the hapten diphenylcyclopropenone (DPC). The chain has TRBV27 and TRBJ1-1; the match to TRBD1 covers 8 bases. The CDR3 DNA reads TGTGCCAGCAGTTCATACAGGGGGAGGCGGGAAGCTTTCTTT. It encodes CASSSYRGRREAFF.